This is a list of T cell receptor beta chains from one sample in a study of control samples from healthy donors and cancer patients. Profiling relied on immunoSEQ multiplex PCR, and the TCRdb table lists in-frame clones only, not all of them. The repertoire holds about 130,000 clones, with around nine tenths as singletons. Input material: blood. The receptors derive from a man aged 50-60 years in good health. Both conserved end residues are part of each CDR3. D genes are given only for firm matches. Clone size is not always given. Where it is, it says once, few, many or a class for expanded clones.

CDR3: CASSTTGENQPQHF
DNA: TGCGCCAGCAGCACGACAGGGGAGAATCAGCCCCAGCATTTT
D: TRBD1
size: NA
V: TRBV5-1
J: TRBJ1-5

CDR3: CASSLPGTVNTEAFF
DNA: TGCGCCAGCAGCTTACCCGGAACAGTGAACACTGAAGCTTTCTTT
D: NA
size: NA
V: TRBV5-1
J: TRBJ1-1

CDR3: CASSYGTDYGYTF
DNA: TGTGCCAGCAGTTACGGGACAGACTATGGCTACACCTTC
D: TRBD1
size: NA
V: TRBV2
J: TRBJ1-2

CDR3: CASSLLGYEQYF
DNA: TGTGCCAGCAGCTTGTTGGGATACGAGCAGTACTTC
D: NA
size: NA
V: TRBV5-6
J: TRBJ2-7

CDR3: CASSLATRYNEQFF
DNA: TGCGCCAGCAGCTTGGCCACGAGGTACAATGAGCAGTTCTTC
D: NA
size: NA
V: TRBV5-1
J: TRBJ2-1

CDR3: CASTPLGRAQETQYF
DNA: TGTGCCAGCACTCCCCTCGGTAGGGCCCAAGAGACCCAGTACTTC
D: NA
size: NA
V: TRBV28
J: TRBJ2-5

CDR3: CASSYGRSATYYEQYF
DNA: TGTGCCAGCAGTTACGGGCGGAGTGCCACCTACTACGAGCAGTACTTC
D: NA
size: NA
V: TRBV6-2/TRBV6-3
J: TRBJ2-7

CDR3: CASSPLWGGSGANVLTF
DNA: TGTGCCAGCAGTCCTCTCTGGGGGGGTTCCGGGGCCAACGTCCTGACTTTC
D: TRBD2
size: NA
V: TRBV27
J: TRBJ2-6

CDR3: CAWSSAGGLGSPLHF
DNA: TGTGCCTGGAGCTCGGCAGGGGGTCTCGGATCACCCCTCCACTTT
D: TRBD1
size: NA
V: TRBV30
J: TRBJ1-6

CDR3: CASSNRGGAGPGELFF
DNA: TGTGCCAGTAGTAACCGAGGGGGGGCGGGTCCGGGGGAGCTGTTTTTT
D: NA
size: NA
V: TRBV19
J: TRBJ2-2

CDR3: CASSLGPDYGYTF
DNA: TGTGCCAGCAGCCTAGGACCGGACTATGGCTACACCTTC
D: NA
size: NA
V: TRBV5-6
J: TRBJ1-2

CDR3: CASSLERGPSREQYF
DNA: TGCGCCAGCAGCTTGGAGCGGGGGCCGTCGAGGGAGCAGTACTTC
D: TRBD2
size: NA
V: TRBV5-1
J: TRBJ2-7

CDR3: CAWKDRGHTEAFF
DNA: TGTGCCTGGAAGGACAGGGGGCACACTGAAGCTTTCTTT
D: TRBD1
size: NA
V: TRBV30
J: TRBJ1-1

CDR3: CASSHRTGETQYF
DNA: TGTGCCAGCAGCCACCGGACAGGGGAGACCCAGTACTTC
D: TRBD1
size: NA
V: TRBV3-1/TRBV3-2
J: TRBJ2-5

CDR3: CASSERPAPGFDYGYTF
DNA: TGTGCCAGCAGTGAAAGACCAGCCCCAGGGTTTGACTATGGCTACACCTTC
D: NA
size: NA
V: TRBV6-1
J: TRBJ1-2

CDR3: CASSLEQGLGTQYF
DNA: TGCGCCAGCAGCCTGGAACAGGGCCTCGGGACCCAGTACTTC
D: NA
size: NA
V: TRBV4-1
J: TRBJ2-5

CDR3: CSASGPGASYYNEQFF
DNA: TGCAGTGCTAGTGGGCCCGGGGCCAGCTATTACAATGAGCAGTTCTTC
D: NA
size: NA
V: TRBV20-1
J: TRBJ2-1

CDR3: CASSYPYTGELFF
DNA: TGTGCCAGCAGTTACCCCTACACCGGGGAGCTGTTTTTT
D: NA
size: NA
V: TRBV6-5
J: TRBJ2-2

CDR3: CASSINGGEKLFF
DNA: TGTGCCAGTAGTATCAATGGGGGCGAAAAACTGTTTTTT
D: NA
size: once
V: TRBV19
J: TRBJ1-4

CDR3: CVRSLDRRADEQFF
DNA: TGTGTCAGAAGCTTGGATCGCAGGGCAGATGAGCAGTTCTTC
D: NA
size: NA
V: TRBV7-5
J: TRBJ2-1

CDR3: CASSLSHSYEQYF
DNA: TGTGCCAGCAGCTTAAGCCATTCCTACGAGCAGTACTTC
D: NA
size: NA
V: TRBV7-9
J: TRBJ2-7

CDR3: CASRAEPSGNTIYF
DNA: TGCGCCAGCAGGGCCGAGCCCTCTGGAAACACCATATATTTT
D: NA
size: few
V: TRBV5-1
J: TRBJ1-3

CDR3: CASSSNNEQFF
DNA: TGTGCCAGCAGTTCAAACAATGAGCAGTTCTTC
D: NA
size: NA
V: TRBV28
J: TRBJ2-1

CDR3: CASSRRDTGELFF
DNA: TGTGCCAGCAGCCGTCGGGACACCGGGGAGCTGTTTTTT
D: NA
size: NA
V: TRBV3-1/TRBV3-2
J: TRBJ2-2

CDR3: CASSPAGGLFNEQFF
DNA: TGTGCCAGCAGCCCAGCGGGGGGGCTTTTTAATGAGCAGTTCTTC
D: TRBD2
size: NA
V: TRBV7-3
J: TRBJ2-1

CDR3: CASSLLAGEETQYF
DNA: TGTGCCAGCAGCTTACTAGCGGGGGAAGAGACCCAGTACTTC
D: TRBD2
size: NA
V: TRBV5-4
J: TRBJ2-5

CDR3: CASSLATGGIDSGYTF
DNA: TGCGCCAGCAGCTTGGCAACAGGGGGCATTGACTCTGGCTACACCTTC
D: TRBD1
size: NA
V: TRBV5-1
J: TRBJ1-2

CDR3: CASRPQLQTYGYTF
DNA: TGTGCCAGCAGACCACAGCTACAGACATATGGCTACACCTTC
D: NA
size: NA
V: TRBV5-5
J: TRBJ1-2

CDR3: CATGTGTKDTEAFF
DNA: TGCGCCACCGGGACAGGGACTAAGGACACTGAAGCTTTCTTT
D: TRBD1
size: NA
V: TRBV5-1
J: TRBJ1-1

CDR3: CASSELVGRANVLTF
DNA: TGTGCCAGCAGTGAGTTGGTCGGTAGGGCCAACGTCCTGACTTTC
D: NA
size: NA
V: TRBV2
J: TRBJ2-6

CDR3: CASSLAGQPSYEQYF
DNA: TGTGCCAGCAGCTTGGCGGGACAGCCATCCTACGAGCAGTACTTC
D: TRBD1
size: NA
V: TRBV5-5
J: TRBJ2-7

CDR3: CASSLEGGGVYQETQYF
DNA: TGTGCCAGCAGTTTAGAAGGAGGGGGAGTGTACCAAGAGACCCAGTACTTC
D: NA
size: NA
V: TRBV28
J: TRBJ2-5

CDR3: CSASPVRDIYEQYF
DNA: TGCAGTGCTAGTCCCGTCCGGGACATCTACGAGCAGTACTTC
D: NA
size: NA
V: TRBV20-1
J: TRBJ2-7

CDR3: CASSSAASYEQYF
DNA: TGCGCCAGCAGCTCCGCCGCATCCTACGAGCAGTACTTC
D: NA
size: NA
V: TRBV5-1
J: TRBJ2-7

CDR3: CASTQQEGSTDTQYF
DNA: TGTGCCAGCACCCAACAGGAGGGTTCGACAGATACGCAGTATTTT
D: NA
size: NA
V: TRBV6-5
J: TRBJ2-3

CDR3: CASSPKASSSGYTF
DNA: TGTGCCAGCAGCCCTAAGGCCTCGTCCTCTGGCTACACCTTC
D: NA
size: NA
V: TRBV7-3
J: TRBJ1-2

CDR3: CASSIAGQPQHF
DNA: TGTGCCAGTAGTATAGCGGGTCAGCCCCAGCATTTT
D: NA
size: NA
V: TRBV19
J: TRBJ1-5